A single sample gave rise to the 17 T cell receptor beta chains below, sequenced in a study of cytomegalovirus exposure and HLA in healthy donors (dated by TCRdb to between 2016 and 2019). Libraries were built with the immunoSEQ multiplex PCR assay. A mixture of 60 forward primers for TCR Vbeta segments and 13 reverse primers for TCR Jbeta segments was used in the multiplex PCR. In TCRdb, the immuneACCESS table is reduced to in-frame sequences with V and J assigned. These tables do not hold every clone; where another copy was compared, an unresolved V gene accounts for under half, and the others remain unexplained. The sample yields 55,000 to 65,000 clones; 80% were counted once. The ten largest clones add up to roughly 4% of the sample. Sequences were obtained from PBMCs. These receptors were obtained from a woman aged 40 to 49 in good health and CMV-seronegative.

This chain uses TRBV19 with TRBJ1-5; 8 nucleotides align to TRBD1. The junction had 7 bases not matched to a gene; V was cut back by 5 bases and J by 7 bases. Looked up from germline, CDR1 is LNHDA and CDR2 is SQIVND (reference sequence). The CDR3 is 14 residues long. In DNA form, the CDR3 reads TGTGCCAGTAGTTACAGGGGGGAGGAACAGCCCCAGCATTTT. Protein: CASSYRGEEQPQHF.

J is TRBJ1-1 and V is TRBV12-2; the table calls TRBD1, which could not be checked here. TRBV12-2 is reported as a pseudogene. The CDR3 contains 14 residues. This chain's CDR3 is CASRSSTGTYEAFF. Here the CDR3 DNA reads TGTGCAAGTCGCTCATCGACAGGGACGTATGAAGCTTTCTTT.

V is TRBV28 and J is TRBJ2-3, with D possibly being TRBD1 (5 bases). This CDR3 is built from 13 residues. V shed 2 bases and J shed 8 bases, with 11 bases lying between them. The germline V gene encodes CDR1 MDHEN and CDR2 SYDVKM. The CDR3 loop reads CASSLTGEVTQYF. The CDR3 DNA reads TGTGCCAGCAGTTTAACAGGCGAGGTTACGCAGTATTTT.

The chain joins TRBV7-2 to TRBJ1-5, with 11 bases aligning to TRBD1. The J segment lost 6 bases and the V segment lost 1 base, leaving 2 bases of the junction unmatched. Germline V CDR1 and CDR2: SGHTA, FQGNSA. CDR3 length equals 15 residues. The CDR3 DNA reads TGTGCCAGCAGCTTAGAGGGACAGGGGGTTCAGCCCCAGCATTTT. Its protein is CASSLEGQGVQPQHF. The complete variable domain, with remaining parts taken from reference TRBV7-2 and TRBJ1-5, reads GAGVSQSPSNKVTEKGKDVELRCDPISGHTALYWYRQSLGQGLEFLIYFQGNSAPDKSGLPSDRFSAERTGGSVSTLTIQRTQQEDSAVYLCASSLEGQGVQPQHFGDGTRLSIL.

The chain uses TRBV5-4 and TRBJ1-1; tentative D call: TRBD1 (5 bases). The CDR3 extends over 14 amino acids. Trimming shortened V by 2 bases and J by 3 bases, and 11 bases separated the two germline ends. Germline loops: CDR1 SGHNT, CDR2 YYREEE (reference sequence). In nucleotides, the CDR3 is TGTGCCAGCAGCTTCTTAGAAGGGGACACTGAAGCTTTCTTT. As protein: CASSFLEGDTEAFF.

This clone was recorded only once. This rearrangement joins TRBV7-9 to TRBJ2-1; 7 bases align to TRBD2. The V gene end was trimmed by 3 bases and the J gene end by 8 bases; junction bases not matched to a gene: 7. From germline, CDR1 is SEHNR and CDR2 FQNEAQ (reference sequence). The CDR3 has 14 residues. The CDR3 DNA reads as TGTGCCAGCAGCTTCGGAGCGGGAAGTCATGAGCAGTTCTTC. It encodes CASSFGAGSHEQFF.

V is TRBV5-1 and J is TRBJ2-3; D gene unclear. V dropped 2 bases and J dropped 4 bases, with 11 bases sitting between them. The CDR3 spans 14 residues. Germline-derived CDR1 and CDR2 are SGHRS and YFSETQ. Written as DNA, the CDR3 is TGCGCCAGCAGCTTAATTTCGTCGGCAGATACGCAGTATTTT. It codes for CASSLISSADTQYF.

V is TRBV30 and J is TRBJ2-2; D is unresolved. The CDR3 runs 13 residues. Trimming removed 1 base at V and 1 base at J, with 4 bases between. From germline, CDR1 is GTSNPN and CDR2 SVGIG (reference sequence). Written as DNA, the CDR3 is TGTGCCTGGAGTGCACAGAACACCGGGGAGCTGTTTTTT. Encoded protein: CAWSAQNTGELFF.

The gene calls are TRBV19 and TRBJ2-3, with TRBD2 identical over 7 bases. Germline lookup yields CDR1 LNHDA and CDR2 SQIVND (reference sequence). With V trimmed by 0 bases and J by 2 bases, 8 bases remained unmatched. The CDR3 extends over 17 amino acids. CDR3 residues: CASSIDLEREHTDTQYF. Written as DNA, the CDR3 is TGTGCCAGTAGTATAGATTTAGAGCGGGAACACACAGATACGCAGTATTTT.

Notes on this clone: The identical CDR3 is also encoded by other nucleotide sequences in the sample. This sequence joins TRBV9 and TRBJ2-1; 13 positions agree with TRBD2. V was clipped by 3 bases and J by 0 bases; unmatched bases: 3. Germline CDR1 reads SGDLS; CDR2 reads YYNGEE. The CDR3 is 17 amino acids. The CDR3 protein is CASSAGLAGASYNEQFF. In DNA form, the CDR3 reads TGTGCCAGCAGCGCCGGACTAGCGGGAGCCTCCTACAATGAGCAGTTCTTC.

This chain links TRBV5-1 with TRBJ2-3; a weak D match, TRBD2 (6 bases). Trimming removed 5 bases from V and 8 bases from J, with 12 bases in between. CDR1 is SGHRS and CDR2 is YFSETQ in the germline V gene. CDR3 length equals 12 residues. The CDR3 DNA follows: TGCGCCAGCAGACCGGGGGTGGGTACGCAGTATTTT. It codes for CASRPGVGTQYF.

This chain joins TRBV9 and TRBJ2-2, with TRBD2 matching over 12 bases. With V trimmed by 0 bases and J by 6 bases, 3 bases remained unmatched. The length of the CDR3 is 16 residues. In germline, CDR1 is SGDLS, CDR2 YYNGEE. The CDR3 bases are TGTGCCAGCAGCGTAGCTAGCGGGAGGGCTGCCGGGGAGCTGTTTTTT. It yields the protein CASSVASGRAAGELFF. Variable domain in full (rest from reference TRBV9 and TRBJ2-2): DSGVTQTPKHLITATGQRVTLRCSPRSGDLSVYWYQQSLDQGLQFLIQYYNGEERAKGNILERFSAQQFPDLHSELNLSSLELGDSALYFCASSVASGRAAGELFFGEGSRLTVL.

This clone has more than one count but fewer than ten. J is TRBJ2-1 and V is TRBV9, with TRBD2 matching 8 bases. Germline V gene data show CDR1 as SGDLS and CDR2 as YYNGEE. The CDR3 extends over 13 amino acids. V was pared by 4 bases and J by 5 bases, with 2 bases of the junction left unmatched. Written as DNA, the CDR3 is TGTGCCAGCAGCTCGGGACTAGACAATGAGCAGTTCTTC. Its translation is CASSSGLDNEQFF.

The V call is TRBV4-1, the J call TRBJ2-4; 12 positions match TRBD1. Germline CDR1 reads MGHRA; CDR2 reads YSYEKL. V gave up 2 bases and J gave up 7 bases; unmatched junction bases: 15. This CDR3 is 19 amino acids long. The DNA for the CDR3 is TGCGCCAGCAGCCAAAAAGTCCTTTGGGACAGGGGGCGAGGTAACATTCAGTACTTC. Translating gives CASSQKVLWDRGRGNIQYF.

The chain has TRBV4-1 and TRBJ2-6; no clear D. The CDR3 contains 15 residues. Germline CDR1 reads MGHRA; CDR2 reads YSYEKL. Trimming pared 4 bases from V and 1 base from J, leaving 8 bases between. The CDR3 DNA follows: TGCGCCAGCAGCCGCGAACGATCTGGGGCCAACGTCCTGACTTTC. Protein product: CASSRERSGANVLTF.

This chain connects TRBV10-1 to TRBJ1-1; TRBD1 matches 7 bases. The CDR3 covers 13 residues. Unmatched junction bases numbered 2, after V lost 6 bases and J lost 1 base. Germline-derived CDR1 and CDR2 are WNHNN and SYGVQD (reference sequence). DNA of the CDR3: TGCGCCAGCAGGGGGACAGAGAACACTGAAGCTTTCTTT. It codes for CASRGTENTEAFF.

This clone was detected only a few times. This sequence joins TRBV7-2 and TRBJ2-5; 11 nucleotides match TRBD2. V dropped 5 bases and J dropped 4; count of bases not matched to a gene: 6. The CDR3 extends over 15 amino acids. Germline V gene lookup returns CDR1 SGHTA and CDR2 FQGNSA. The CDR3 loop reads CASSNIAGGRETQYF. The CDR3 DNA follows: TGTGCCAGCAGCAATATAGCGGGAGGGCGAGAGACCCAGTACTTC.